These T cell receptor beta chains were read from a single sample in a study of blood T cell repertoires in COVID-19. This table comes from immunoSEQ multiplex PCR, and its TCRdb copy is limited to in-frame clones, with some not included. The sample comprises about 310,000 clones, nearly 90% of which are singletons, and 3.5% to 4.5% rests with the top ten. Sequenced input: PBMCs or T cells enriched from blood (not recorded which). These receptors all stem from a woman under 30 with acute COVID-19. Each CDR3 is given with its conserved first and last residue. A D gene is named only where the DNA matches it firmly. Expanded clones are given a class, and other clones once, few, many or no size at all.

j_gene: TRBJ1-6
d_gene: .
abundance: .
v_gene: TRBV7-9
CDR3aa: CASSLAGGEADSPLHF
CDR3nt: TGTGCCAGCAGCTTAGCCGGAGGGGAGGCTGATTCACCCCTCCACTTT

j_gene: TRBJ1-6
d_gene: .
abundance: .
v_gene: TRBV28
CDR3aa: CASTQSEGSPLHF
CDR3nt: TGTGCCAGCACACAGAGCGAGGGCTCACCCCTCCACTTT

j_gene: TRBJ2-2
d_gene: .
abundance: .
v_gene: TRBV23-1
CDR3aa: CASIPGRYTGELFF
CDR3nt: TGCGCCAGCATTCCAGGGCGATACACCGGGGAGCTGTTTTTT

j_gene: TRBJ2-1
d_gene: .
abundance: .
v_gene: TRBV27
CDR3aa: CASSPQVGVRDNEQFF
CDR3nt: TGTGCCAGCAGTCCACAAGTAGGGGTCCGCGACAATGAGCAGTTCTTC

j_gene: TRBJ2-2
d_gene: .
abundance: few
v_gene: TRBV5-1
CDR3aa: CASSLLRQGPGELFF
CDR3nt: TGCGCCAGCAGCTTGCTGCGGCAGGGTCCCGGGGAGCTGTTTTTT

j_gene: TRBJ1-2
d_gene: .
abundance: .
v_gene: TRBV28
CDR3aa: CASSLSTYGYTF
CDR3nt: TGTGCCAGCAGTTTGAGTACCTATGGCTACACCTTC

j_gene: TRBJ2-4
d_gene: .
abundance: .
v_gene: TRBV21-1
CDR3aa: CASRGDSVSFAFRKDKNIQYF
CDR3nt: TGTGCCAGCAGGGGGGACAGCGTCTCCTTCGCGTTTCGGAAAGATAAAAACATTCAGTACTTC

j_gene: TRBJ1-6
d_gene: TRBD1
abundance: .
v_gene: TRBV14
CDR3aa: CASSGQGMGSPLHF
CDR3nt: TGTGCCAGCAGCGGACAGGGGATGGGATCACCCCTCCACTTT

j_gene: TRBJ2-2
d_gene: .
abundance: .
v_gene: TRBV10-3
CDR3aa: CATTSTGELFF
CDR3nt: TGTGCCACCACATCCACCGGGGAGCTGTTTTTT

j_gene: TRBJ2-3
d_gene: TRBD2
abundance: .
v_gene: TRBV18
CDR3aa: CASSFNRGGRGDTQYF
CDR3nt: TGTGCCAGCTCTTTCAATCGCGGCGGGAGAGGAGATACGCAGTATTTT

j_gene: TRBJ1-2
d_gene: .
abundance: .
v_gene: TRBV19
CDR3aa: CASSILGGKSYTF
CDR3nt: TGTGCCAGTAGTATACTTGGAGGGAAGAGCTACACCTTC

j_gene: TRBJ2-3
d_gene: .
abundance: .
v_gene: TRBV25-1
CDR3aa: CASSEYRSTGVKDTQYF
CDR3nt: TGTGCCAGCAGTGAATACCGGTCGACAGGAGTAAAAGATACGCAGTATTTT

j_gene: TRBJ2-3
d_gene: .
abundance: .
v_gene: TRBV4-1
CDR3aa: CASSQDQFNWRTDTQYF
CDR3nt: TGCGCCAGCAGCCAAGATCAATTTAACTGGAGGACAGATACGCAGTATTTT

j_gene: TRBJ1-4
d_gene: TRBD1
abundance: .
v_gene: TRBV27
CDR3aa: CASSRQGAEKLFF
CDR3nt: TGTGCCAGCAGCAGACAGGGGGCTGAAAAACTGTTTTTT

j_gene: TRBJ1-2
d_gene: TRBD1
abundance: .
v_gene: TRBV28
CDR3aa: CASSFPGQGGSDYGYTF
CDR3nt: TGTGCCAGCAGTTTCCCGGGACAGGGTGGAAGCGACTATGGCTACACCTTC

j_gene: TRBJ2-3
d_gene: TRBD2
abundance: few
v_gene: TRBV29-1
CDR3aa: CSVCGRGTDTQYF
CDR3nt: TGCAGCGTTTGCGGGAGGGGCACAGATACGCAGTATTTT

j_gene: TRBJ1-4
d_gene: TRBD1
abundance: .
v_gene: TRBV7-9
CDR3aa: CASSLADRGSEKLFF
CDR3nt: TGTGCCAGCAGCTTAGCAGACAGGGGTAGCGAAAAACTGTTTTTT

j_gene: TRBJ2-5
d_gene: .
abundance: .
v_gene: TRBV29-1
CDR3aa: CSVEDHGKETQYF
CDR3nt: TGCAGCGTTGAAGATCACGGGAAAGAGACCCAGTACTTC

j_gene: TRBJ1-1
d_gene: .
abundance: .
v_gene: TRBV24-1
CDR3aa: CATSDLSGGRAFF
CDR3nt: TGTGCCACCAGTGATTTATCCGGGGGGAGAGCTTTCTTT

j_gene: TRBJ1-5
d_gene: TRBD1
abundance: .
v_gene: TRBV19
CDR3aa: CASSTPGDRLNQPQHF
CDR3nt: TGTGCCAGTAGTACACCCGGGGACAGGCTCAATCAGCCCCAGCATTTT

j_gene: TRBJ1-5
d_gene: TRBD1
abundance: .
v_gene: TRBV11-2
CDR3aa: CASSLGAGGSNQPQHF
CDR3nt: TGTGCCAGCAGCTTAGGGGCAGGGGGAAGCAATCAGCCCCAGCATTTT

j_gene: TRBJ2-2
d_gene: .
abundance: once
v_gene: TRBV7-9
CDR3aa: CASSRIASSADTGELFF
CDR3nt: TGTGCCAGCAGTCGGATAGCGAGTTCCGCGGATACCGGGGAGCTGTTTTTT